The 11 T cell receptor beta chains presented below share a single source sample, sequenced in a study of CD8 T cells in ankylosing spondylitis. These receptors lack a known antigen. Study-level findings and limits: A motif of seven or eight highly homologous TCR beta variants was seen as apparently characteristic of ankylosing spondylitis blood.

TCRdb recomputed calls from the 5' RACE reads with MiXCR, one row per CDR3 protein. The repertoire holds roughly 450,000 distinct CDR3 sequences, with around 26% as singletons. Sequenced sample: blood, either unsorted or a sorted T cell fraction (not recorded which). The receptors come from a male donor with ankylosing spondylitis.

The chain has TRBV18 and TRBJ1-5, with D possibly TRBD1 on 6 matching bases. Per germline, CDR1 KGHSH and CDR2 LQKENI. The CDR3 consists of 14 residues. Trimming removed 1 base from V and 4 bases from J, with 8 bases in between. This chain's CDR3 is CASSPLQGNQPQHF. In nucleotides, the CDR3 is TGTGCCAGCTCACCACTGCAGGGGAATCAGCCCCAGCATTTT.

The table lists this clonotype with a few counts. For the CDR3, the DNA is TGCGCCAGCAGCTTTGGGACTAGCGTATACAATGAGCAGTTCTTC. It translates to CASSFGTSVYNEQFF. V usage is TRBV5-1 and J usage is TRBJ2-1, with 10 bases matching TRBD2. Germline loops: CDR1 SGHRS, CDR2 YFSETQ. The CDR3 consists of 15 residues. J was trimmed by 4 bases and V by 2 bases; bases with no gene match: 3.

J is TRBJ1-1 and V is TRBV5-1, with D maybe TRBD1 (5 bases). The CDR3 totals 14 residues. Trimming removed 0 bases from V and 8 bases from J, with 14 bases in between. Germline lookup yields CDR1 SGHRS and CDR2 YFSETQ. DNA of the CDR3: TGCGCCAGCAGCTTGGAAGGGGCAGATGGAGAAGCTTTCTTT. This translates into CASSLEGADGEAFF.

This clonotype was detected only a few times. The V call is TRBV2, the J call TRBJ2-3; TRBD2 agrees at 7 bases. The V gene end was trimmed by 10 bases and the J gene end by 4 bases; junction bases not matched to a gene: 11. Germline CDR1 SNHLY, CDR2 FYNNEI. This CDR3 has 14 amino acids. CDR3 sequence (DNA): TGTGCCACGAAGACTAGCACGCGGCCAGATACGCAGTATTTT. Protein product: CATKTSTRPDTQYF.

This clonotype was observed a handful of times. One end of the junction is discordant with germline, which a read error may explain. CDR3 in DNA: TGCGGCAGCGGTCATGGAAATGAAAAACTGTTTTTT. Amino acids: CGSGHGNEKLFF. The rearrangement uses TRBV10-2 and TRBJ1-4; D is undetermined. Per the germline V gene, CDR1 is WSHSY and CDR2 is SAAADI. The CDR3 sequence is 12 residues long.

The chain employs TRBV5-5 and TRBJ2-3, with TRBD1 identical over 11 bases. CDR3 length: 15 residues. V lost 4 bases to trimming and J lost 3 bases; unmatched junction nucleotides: 4. CDR1 is SGHKS, CDR2 YYEKEE, per germline (reference sequence). The CDR3 nucleotides are TGTGCCAGCAGCGCTGGGACAGGGGGAACAGATACGCAGTATTTT. Protein: CASSAGTGGTDTQYF.

This rearrangement joins TRBV12-5 to TRBJ1-5; D is perhaps TRBD1 (6 bases). Germline CDR1 reads LGHNT; CDR2 reads FRNRAP. The CDR3 sequence is 12 residues long. The V and J ends lost 9 bases and 4 bases respectively, with 10 bases between them. CDR3 sequence (DNA): TGTGCTAGCGCTGACAGGAATCAGCCCCAGCATTTT. As protein: CASADRNQPQHF.

This clonotype was counted between two and nine times. This chain uses TRBV20-1 with TRBJ2-3; TRBD2 agrees at 10 bases. CDR1 is DFQATT, CDR2 SNEGSKA, per germline (reference sequence). The CDR3 has 16 residues. Unmatched junction bases numbered 9, after V lost 1 base and J lost 5 bases. The CDR3 reads CSARVPLAGVGDTQYF. The CDR3 coding sequence is TGCAGTGCTAGAGTACCCCTAGCGGGAGTTGGAGATACGCAGTATTTT.

This clonotype was found a few times. V and J are TRBV30 and TRBJ1-1, with no clear D. Between the trimmed V and J ends, which lost 1 base and 5 bases, there was a span of 11 bases. Germline CDR1 and CDR2: GTSNPN and SVGIG (reference sequence). There are 13 residues in the CDR3. The CDR3: CAWSGARDTEAFF. The CDR3 nucleotides read TGTGCCTGGAGTGGAGCACGTGATACTGAAGCTTTCTTT. Drawing the rest from reference TRBV30 and TRBJ1-1, the complete variable domain is SQTIHQWPATLVQPVGSPLSLECTVEGTSNPNLYWYRQAAGRGLQLLFYSVGIGQISSEVPQNLSASRPQDRQFILSSKKLLLSDSGFYLCAWSGARDTEAFFGQGTRLTVV.

This clonotype was seen a handful of times. The chain combines TRBV7-9 with TRBJ1-1; weak D call: TRBD1 (6 bases). This CDR3 comprises 17 residues. Germline V lookup: CDR1 SEHNR, CDR2 FQNEAQ (reference sequence). V was cut by 5 bases and J by 1 base, with 20 bases left in between. The CDR3 is CASSRNPGAYGNTEAFF. CDR3 DNA sequence: TGTGCCAGCAGCCGGAACCCAGGGGCGTACGGGAACACTGAAGCTTTCTTT.

This clonotype was observed a handful of times. The chain carries TRBV20-1 and TRBJ2-7; 7 positions match TRBD2. V shed 6 bases and J 0 bases; nucleotides not matched to a gene: 20. This CDR3 contains 18 residues. Germline-derived CDR1 and CDR2 are DFQATT and SNEGSKA (reference sequence). CDR3 protein: CSAPLTSSHPLSSYEQYF. DNA for the CDR3: TGCAGTGCCCCACTGACTAGCTCACATCCGTTAAGCTCCTACGAGCAGTACTTC.